Here is one T cell receptor beta chain with its context. Genomic DNA was the PCR template. Multiplex PCR with 30 forward and 13 reverse primers amplified the TCR beta CDR3. TCRdb analysed the multiplex PCR reads with MiXCR anew, one entry per CDR3 protein. There are 270,000 or so distinct CDR3 sequences in the sample; over 45% occur only once, and roughly 15% lies in the top ten. This record belongs to a study of type 1 and type 2 diabetes patients. The sequenced material came from peripheral blood mononuclear cells (PBMCs). The TCR comes from a man younger than 35 with type 2 diabetes.

As DNA, the CDR3 is TGTGCCAGCAGCCGCGGCACAGGCAGCTCTGGGGCCAACGTCCTGACTTTC. Its protein product is CASSRGTGSSGANVLTF. V gene TRBV3-1 combines with J gene TRBJ2-6, with D maybe TRBD1 (5 bases). The V gene's germline CDR1 is LGHDT and CDR2 YNNKEL (reference sequence). This CDR3 is 17 amino acids long. V was clipped by 4 bases and J by 0 bases, with 13 bases between them.